A single sample gave rise to the 13 T cell receptor beta chains below, sequenced in a study of cytomegalovirus exposure and HLA in healthy donors. Data came from immunoSEQ multiplex PCR; TCRdb stores just in-frame clones and leaves some out. The sample has around 120,000 clones, 70% to 90% seen once. Material for sequencing was PBMCs. The receptors were gathered from a woman between 18 and 29 years old in good health and CMV-seronegative.

CDR3 in amino acids: CASSEIGTPGETQYF. As DNA, the CDR3 is TGTGCCAGCAGTGAAATTGGGACTCCGGGAGAGACCCAGTACTTC. The chain combines TRBV2 with TRBJ2-5; D is perhaps TRBD2 (6 bases). The CDR3 has 15 residues. Per germline, CDR1 SNHLY and CDR2 FYNNEI. V lost 2 bases to trimming and J lost 4 bases, with 14 bases between them.

This rearrangement joins TRBV7-8 to TRBJ2-1; D unresolved. The CDR3 has 15 amino acids. V was pared by 1 base and J by 4 bases, with 11 bases between. Germline V gene sequence: CDR1 SGHVS, CDR2 FQNEAQ. The CDR3 DNA reads as TGTGCCAGCAGCTTAGGTCTACCCTCTTACAATGAGCAGTTCTTC. This gives the protein CASSLGLPSYNEQFF.

The chain joins TRBV5-1 to TRBJ1-1, with D tentatively TRBD1 (6 bases). The CDR3 totals 17 residues. Germline loops: CDR1 SGHRS, CDR2 YFSETQ. V shed 0 bases and J shed 0 bases, with 15 bases lying between them. The DNA for the CDR3 is TGCGCCAGCAGCTTGGAGGCGACAGGAACTATGAACACTGAAGCTTTCTTT. Translating gives CASSLEATGTMNTEAFF.

The chain carries TRBV5-8 and TRBJ2-7; D is ambiguous. V lost 0 bases and J lost 3, with 7 bases in between. The germline CDR1 and CDR2 sequences are SGHTS and YDEGEE. The CDR3 is 13 residues long. This CDR3 reads CASSLAFLYEQYF. The CDR3 nucleotides read TGTGCCAGCAGCTTGGCGTTTCTCTACGAGCAGTACTTC.

The J gene is TRBJ1-2, the V gene TRBV30; a possible D gene is TRBD1 (6 bases). CDR1 and CDR2 from the germline V gene are GTSNPN and SVGIG (reference sequence). The CDR3 loop spans 18 amino acids. V lost 3 bases and J 2 bases, leaving 25 bases between the germline ends. In nucleotides, the CDR3 is TGTGCCTGGAGAGGTACTTTGGACAGAACCCGGGGCAACTATGGCTACACCTTC. Protein sequence: CAWRGTLDRTRGNYGYTF.

The V gene is TRBV11-2, the J gene TRBJ1-1; 10 bases fit TRBD1. CDR1 and CDR2 (germline): SGHAT, FQNNGV. V gave up 4 bases and J gave up 3 bases; unmatched junction bases: 8. This CDR3 has 16 residues. The CDR3 protein is CASSYRQGARYTEAFF. Here the CDR3 DNA reads TGTGCCAGCAGCTACAGACAGGGGGCAAGGTACACTGAAGCTTTCTTT.

V usage is TRBV5-1 and J usage is TRBJ2-1; D might be TRBD2 (5 bases). The CDR3 length is 13 residues. The V and J ends lost 7 bases and 3 bases respectively, with 11 bases between them. CDR1 and CDR2 (germline): SGHRS, YFSETQ. DNA for the CDR3: TGCGCCAGCGGCCACGCGGGCTACAATGAGCAGTTCTTC. Translated: CASGHAGYNEQFF.

The rearrangement joins TRBV14 to TRBJ1-6; D is uncertain. In germline, CDR1 is SGHDN, CDR2 FVKESK. Trimming stripped 0 bases from V and 10 bases from J, with 13 bases between. The CDR3 runs to 15 residues. CDR3: CASSQDMGAGSPLHF. The DNA of the CDR3 is TGTGCCAGCAGCCAAGATATGGGAGCGGGCTCACCCCTCCACTTT.

V usage is TRBV9 and J usage is TRBJ2-7; D is possibly TRBD2 (5 bases). V gave up 0 bases and J gave up 2 bases, with 9 bases separating them. In germline, CDR1 is SGDLS, CDR2 YYNGEE. CDR3 length: 14 amino acids. The CDR3 protein is CASSVGAEPYEQYF. CDR3 DNA sequence: TGTGCCAGCAGCGTAGGAGCGGAGCCCTACGAGCAGTACTTC. Drawing the rest from reference TRBV9 and TRBJ2-7, the complete variable domain is DSGVTQTPKHLITATGQRVTLRCSPRSGDLSVYWYQQSLDQGLQFLIQYYNGEERAKGNILERFSAQQFPDLHSELNLSSLELGDSALYFCASSVGAEPYEQYFGPGTRLTVT.

V gene TRBV5-5 combines with J gene TRBJ1-2; the match to TRBD1 covers 7 bases. The V gene end was trimmed by 4 bases and the J gene end by 5 bases; junction bases not matched to a gene: 11. The CDR3 has 15 amino acids. Germline CDR1 reads SGHKS; CDR2 reads YYEKEE (reference sequence). This chain's CDR3 is CASSPLTGTEYGYTF. The CDR3 coding sequence is TGTGCCAGCAGCCCCCTAACCGGGACAGAGTATGGCTACACCTTC.

The chain couples TRBV30 to TRBJ2-5, with D possibly TRBD1 on 6 matching bases. CDR1 GTSNPN and CDR2 SVGIG come from the germline V gene (reference sequence). V lost 3 bases, J lost 5 bases, and 13 bases lay in between. CDR3 length: 13 residues. This chain's CDR3 is CAWRRGSGETQYF. The CDR3 DNA sequence: TGTGCCTGGAGAAGGGGGTCAGGGGAGACCCAGTACTTC.

This clone has just a few counts. CDR3 residues: CAWRKPGGRRNEQFF. CDR3 nucleotides: TGTGCCTGGAGAAAGCCCGGCGGGAGAAGGAATGAGCAGTTCTTC. The rearrangement links TRBV30 to TRBJ2-1; TRBD2 agrees at 7 bases. J gave up 7 bases and V 3 bases, and 12 bases lay outside the gene matches. Germline assignment: CDR1 GTSNPN and CDR2 SVGIG (reference sequence). This CDR3 has 15 amino acids.

The chain couples TRBV7-9 to TRBJ2-7; tentative D call: TRBD1 (5 bases). The CDR3 runs 15 residues. Germline V gene sequence: CDR1 SEHNR, CDR2 FQNEAQ (reference sequence). V was pared by 0 bases and J by 2 bases, with 11 bases between. DNA for the CDR3: TGTGCCAGCAGCTTAGCGTCAGGGCGAACCTACGAGCAGTACTTC. Protein: CASSLASGRTYEQYF.